The rows below give T cell receptor beta chains drawn from one sample of a study of blood T cell repertoires in COVID-19. Only in-frame clones appear in the TCRdb table, and some are missing; sequencing was by immunoSEQ multiplex PCR. The sample shows 300,000 to 400,000 clones, around 83% of them seen only once. Material: peripheral blood. These TCRs come from a man aged 30-40 years with active or convalescent COVID-19. CDR3s include the opening cysteine and the closing phenylalanine or tryptophan. D genes are given only for firm matches.

v_gene	d_gene	j_gene	CDR3aa
TRBV15	TRBD1	TRBJ2-5	CATSRAGGRETQYF
TRBV19	NA	TRBJ1-1	CASSPPGQPNTEAFF
TRBV11-2	NA	TRBJ1-2	CASSSGANYGYTF
TRBV7-9	NA	TRBJ1-5	CASSPSRGQPQHF
TRBV12-3/TRBV12-4	NA	TRBJ2-2	CAASGGPGELFF
TRBV13	TRBD1	TRBJ1-1	CASSPGGENTEAFF
TRBV2	NA	TRBJ1-1	CASARGVGNTEAFF
TRBV9	TRBD2	TRBJ2-7	CASSTGLAGPSYEQYF
TRBV6-2/TRBV6-3	NA	TRBJ1-2	CASSNTFNYGYTF
TRBV4-2	NA	TRBJ2-2	CASSIQENTGELFF
TRBV4-1	NA	TRBJ1-6	CASSHRDSPLHF
TRBV7-2	NA	TRBJ2-6	CASTRSSGANVLTF
TRBV7-2	TRBD1	TRBJ1-2	CASSLPGQSYGYTF
TRBV12-3/TRBV12-4	TRBD1	TRBJ1-2	CASRGTGYYGYTF
TRBV7-2	NA	TRBJ2-3	CASSPTPRRGTQYF